This TCR beta chain originates from a study of T cell responses to AZD1222 COVID-19 vaccine. Findings of the study overall: Spike-specific TCR breadth and depth grew following two AZD1222 doses. Seropositivity was recorded at baseline in only a handful of AZD1222 recipients. Unmutated variant regions are reportedly the target of nearly half of TCRs that are spike-specific. White British ancestry dominated among donors, who included more females, and clonal diversity was possibly underestimated.

A word on this clone: Its antigen remains unidentified.

This CDR3 spans 12 amino acids. Trimming took off 4 bases at V and 5 bases at J, with 10 bases between the two ends. Germline V gene sequence: CDR1 SQVTM, CDR2 ANQGSEA. This table comes from immunoSEQ multiplex PCR, and its TCRdb copy is limited to in-frame clones, with some not included. This table holds 110,000 to 150,000 clones, approximately 90% found once. The input for sequencing was peripheral blood, taken on day 0 of AZD1222 vaccination. This clonotype was obtained from an adult in good health. The rearrangement joins TRBV29-1 to TRBJ2-3, with D possibly TRBD2 on 6 matching bases. CDR3 amino acids: CSVVPGGDTQYF. CDR3 sequence (DNA): TGCAGCGTTGTCCCCGGGGGAGATACGCAGTATTTT.